This T cell receptor (beta chain) was identified during a study of post-analysis software for immune sequencing data. Study-wide points: In multiple sclerosis, normalized Chao1 diversity was significantly below that of controls. TRBV5-6, TRBV5-1 and TRBV20-1 were among roughly 5 TRBV segments more frequent in patients than controls.

CDR3 size: 15 residues. The ends were cut back, 2 bases at V and 2 bases at J, with 13 bases in the middle. Germline CDR1 is KGHSH and CDR2 is LQKENI. As concerns this clonotype: Its cognate antigen is unknown.

The TCR beta cDNA libraries carried unique molecular identifiers. From the PCR reads, TCRdb called clonotypes with MiXCR, one entry per CDR3 protein. The sample carries a few hundred thousand distinct CDR3 sequences, approximately 38% recorded once. The chain combines TRBV18 with TRBJ2-7; a possible D gene is TRBD2 (6 bases). Sequencing used blood. The TCR comes from a girl aged 5 to 17 with multiple sclerosis. The CDR3 DNA is TGTGCCAGCTCACCAAATAGGGACTCTGCCTACGAGCAGTACTTC. Residues: CASSPNRDSAYEQYF. The whole variable domain, filled in from reference TRBV18 and TRBJ2-7, reads NAGVMQNPRHLVRRRGQEARLRCSPMKGHSHVYWYRQLPEEGLKFMVYLQKENIIDESGMPKERFSAEFPKEGPSILRIQQVVRGDSAAYFCASSPNRDSAYEQYFGPGTRLTVT.